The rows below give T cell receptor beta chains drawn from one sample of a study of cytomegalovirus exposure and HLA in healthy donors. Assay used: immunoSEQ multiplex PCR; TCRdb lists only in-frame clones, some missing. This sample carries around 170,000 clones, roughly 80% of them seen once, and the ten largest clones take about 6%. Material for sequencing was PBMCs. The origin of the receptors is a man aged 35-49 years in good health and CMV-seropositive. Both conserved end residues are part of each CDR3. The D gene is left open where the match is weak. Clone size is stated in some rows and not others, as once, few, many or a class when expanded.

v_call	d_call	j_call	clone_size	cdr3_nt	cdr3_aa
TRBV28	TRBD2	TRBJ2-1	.	TGTGCCAGCCGTCCCGGGGGGGCCTACAATGAGCAGTTCTTC	CASRPGGAYNEQFF
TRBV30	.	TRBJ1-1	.	TGTGCCTCCATGCTAAACGGGGGGGACACTGAAGCTTTCTTT	CASMLNGGDTEAFF
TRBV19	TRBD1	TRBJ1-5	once	TGTGCCAGTACCTCTCGTGGCAGGGGGAATCAGCCCCAGCATTTT	CASTSRGRGNQPQHF
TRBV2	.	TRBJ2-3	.	TGTGCCAGCAGTGAGGTAGAGAGCACAGATACGCAGTATTTT	CASSEVESTDTQYF
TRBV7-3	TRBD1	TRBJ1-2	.	TGTGCCAGCCTTCGCTCGGGACAGGATGCCTATGGCTACACCTTC	CASLRSGQDAYGYTF
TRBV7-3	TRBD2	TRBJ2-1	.	TGTGCCAGCAGCTTGGGACTAGTTTACAATGAGCAGTTCTTC	CASSLGLVYNEQFF
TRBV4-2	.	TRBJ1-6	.	TGTGCCAGCAGCCAAGGCGGCGGAATTGGGTCACCCCTCCACTTT	CASSQGGGIGSPLHF
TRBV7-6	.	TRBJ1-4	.	TGTGCCAGCAGTCCAGCCTGGGGGGACGAAAAACTGTTTTTT	CASSPAWGDEKLFF
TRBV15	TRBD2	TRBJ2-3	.	TGTGCCACCAGCAGGGGTGGACTAGCCACAGATACGCAGTATTTT	CATSRGGLATDTQYF
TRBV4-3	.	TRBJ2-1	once	TGCGCCAGCAGCCAAGACCGTTCACCGGTGAATGAGCAGTTCTTC	CASSQDRSPVNEQFF